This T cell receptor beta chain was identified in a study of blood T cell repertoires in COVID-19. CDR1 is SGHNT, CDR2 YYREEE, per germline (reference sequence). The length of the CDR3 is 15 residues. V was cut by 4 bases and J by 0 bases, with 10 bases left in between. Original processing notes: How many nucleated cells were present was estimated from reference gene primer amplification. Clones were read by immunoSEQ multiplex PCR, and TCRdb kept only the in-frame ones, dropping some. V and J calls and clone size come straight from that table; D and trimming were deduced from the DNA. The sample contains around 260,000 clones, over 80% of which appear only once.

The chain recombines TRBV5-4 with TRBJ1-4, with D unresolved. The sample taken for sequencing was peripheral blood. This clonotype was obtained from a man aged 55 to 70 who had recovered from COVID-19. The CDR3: CASSPGLSTNEKLFF. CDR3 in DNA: TGTGCCAGCAGCCCTGGGCTGTCAACTAATGAAAAACTGTTTTTT.